This T cell receptor beta chain was identified in a study of neurological immune-mediated disorders. 5'RACE with 10-nucleotide random UMIs generated the cDNA. Via MiXCR, TCRdb re-called the 5' RACE reads, giving one row per CDR3 protein. This sample has under 85,000 distinct CDR3 sequences, with roughly an eighth found just once. This clonotype was counted many times. The antigen is not known. Findings and caveats of the study: Multiple sclerosis, the disease with the least TCR clonal expansion, fell below healthy controls, whereas HTLV-1-associated myelopathy showed the most. No sharing of CDR3 amino acid sequences was observed among expanded clones across subjects, suggesting private repertoires in all groups.

Trimming took 4 bases from V and 1 from J, leaving 10 bases between them. The CDR3 is made up of 14 amino acids. Germline values: CDR1 SGHVS, CDR2 FNYEAQ. Among the participants, healthy controls were blood bank volunteers in Maryland, USA. The rearrangement joins TRBV7-6 to TRBJ1-1; D is unclear. The TCR comes from a woman aged 45-60 years in good health. Source material: PBMCs. DNA for the CDR3: TGTGCCAGCAGCTCGAACCGGGGGAACACTGAAGCTTTCTTT. As protein: CASSSNRGNTEAFF. The whole variable domain, filled in from reference TRBV7-6 and TRBJ1-1, reads GAGVSQSPRYKVTKRGQDVALRCDPISGHVSLYWYRQALGQGPEFLTYFNYEAQQDKSGLPNDRFSAERPEGSISTLTIQRTEQRDSAMYRCASSSNRGNTEAFFGQGTRLTVV.